This TCR beta chain was sequenced in a study of regulatory T cells in long-lasting Graves disease. Study background: In persistent Graves' disease, antithyroid drugs had been taken for over 5 years and TSH receptor antibodies stayed positive.

TCR beta libraries were built with iRepertoire HTBI primers and Arm-PCR of CDR3 regions. TCRdb re-analysed the multiplex PCR reads in MiXCR, keeping a single row per CDR3 protein. In the table there are around 400,000 distinct CDR3 sequences, roughly 23% of which are singletons. As to time point: persistent/refractory GD, antithyroid drugs over 5 years with positive TRAb. Scientists built the TCR library using RNA that was extracted from PBMCs. The sample consisted of peripheral blood mononuclear cells (PBMCs), taken when the disease was refractory, from a patient treated with antithyroid drugs. This TCR was recovered from a woman aged 40 to 55 with Graves disease.

This CDR3 is CASSITRTGAYEQYF. The CDR3 DNA follows: TGTGCCAGTAGTATAACGCGGACAGGGGCCTACGAGCAGTACTTC. This chain joins TRBV19 and TRBJ2-7; 9 nucleotides match TRBD1. The CDR3 has 15 amino acids. The J segment lost 2 bases and the V segment lost 2 bases, leaving 4 bases of the junction unmatched. Germline V gene sequence: CDR1 LNHDA, CDR2 SQIVND (reference sequence).